This TCR beta chain stems from a study of cytomegalovirus exposure and HLA in healthy donors. Losses at the gene ends were 4 bases for V and 9 bases for J; bases not matched to a gene: 12. This CDR3 spans 16 amino acids. Germline CDR1 and CDR2: MDHEN and SYDVKM. Assay used: immunoSEQ multiplex PCR; TCRdb lists only in-frame clones, some missing. This sample has roughly 150,000 clones, with 85% to 90% found just once. The sequenced sample was PBMCs. This TCR came from a man aged 18 to 29 in good health and CMV-seronegative. The V gene is TRBV28, the J gene TRBJ2-7; 13 nucleotides match TRBD2. CDR3 protein: CASSSPTSGGGFGQYV. CDR3 DNA sequence: TGTGCCAGCAGTTCACCCACTAGCGGGGGGGGTTTTGGGCAGTACGTC.